These 8 T cell receptor beta chains came from one sample sequenced in a study of shared clonotypes between healthy human individuals. Clones were read by immunoSEQ multiplex PCR, and TCRdb kept only the in-frame ones, dropping some. The repertoire holds about 490,000 clones, with about three quarters as singletons. The sample comprised PBMCs. The origin of the receptors is a woman between 35 and 50 years old in good health. Some clones in this sample may be carry-over from other donors' samples.

The genes are TRBV2 and TRBJ2-2; D perhaps matches TRBD1 (6 bases). This CDR3 region has 13 residues. Germline V gene sequence: CDR1 SNHLY, CDR2 FYNNEI. Trimming stripped 4 bases from V and 6 bases from J, with 9 bases between. The chain's CDR3 is CASSVGGPGELFF. CDR3 in DNA: TGTGCCAGCAGTGTAGGGGGACCCGGGGAGCTGTTTTTT. Together with reference TRBV2 and TRBJ2-2, the CDR3 gives the full variable domain: EPEVTQTPSHQVTQMGQEVILRCVPISNHLYFYWYRQILGQKVEFLVSFYNNEISEKSEIFDDQFSVERPDGSNFTLKIRSTKLEDSAMYFCASSVGGPGELFFGEGSRLTVL.

On this clone: One base separates it from a far larger clone, so it is likely a read error. V is TRBV7-6 and J is TRBJ2-2; the D gene is possibly TRBD2 (6 bases). The CDR3 runs 14 residues. Germline V lookup: CDR1 SGHVS, CDR2 FNYEAQ. DNA of the CDR3: TGTGCCGGCAGCTTAGCGGTAGGGGCCGGGGAGCTGTTTTTT. Residues: CAGSLAVGAGELFF.

This clone was detected a few times. The gene calls are TRBV5-1 and TRBJ1-5, with D hard to call. CDR1 and CDR2 from the germline V gene are SGHRS and YFSETQ. V gave up 0 bases and J gave up 4 bases, with 11 bases separating them. The CDR3 length is 15 residues. The CDR3 is CASSLEPGPNQPQHF. As DNA, the CDR3 is TGCGCCAGCAGCTTGGAGCCAGGCCCTAATCAGCCCCAGCATTTT.

The J gene is TRBJ1-6, the V gene TRBV27; D gene uncertain. V lost 5 bases, J lost 10 bases, and 12 bases lay in between. Germline V gene data show CDR1 as MNHEY and CDR2 as SMNVEV (reference sequence). The CDR3 totals 13 residues. Here the CDR3 DNA reads TGTGCCAGCAGTACCGGTGGGCAGTCACCCCTCCACTTT. Amino acid sequence: CASSTGGQSPLHF.

The rearrangement links TRBV7-2 to TRBJ1-5; D remains ambiguous. From germline, CDR1 is SGHTA and CDR2 FQGNSA. V dropped 5 bases and J dropped 3 bases, with 14 bases sitting between them. CDR3 length equals 15 residues. The CDR3 nucleotides read TGTGCCAGCAGCCGAGAAGGACGGTACAATCAGCCCCAGCATTTT. The encoded protein is CASSREGRYNQPQHF.

The CDR3 sequence: CASSLVTGGMNTEAFF. In DNA, the CDR3 is TGTGCCAGCAGCTTAGTGACAGGGGGCATGAACACTGAAGCTTTCTTT. The rearrangement uses TRBV7-2 and TRBJ1-1; 10 bases map to TRBD1. This CDR3 comprises 16 residues. Germline trimming cut 1 base from V and 0 bases from J; bases unmatched to any gene: 2. Germline V gives CDR1 SGHTA, CDR2 FQGNSA.

The V call is TRBV6-1, the J call TRBJ1-2; TRBD1 matches 8 bases. J was trimmed by 8 bases and V by 0 bases; bases with no gene match: 5. The germline V gene has CDR1 MNHNS and CDR2 SASEGT. The CDR3 has 14 amino acids. The CDR3 DNA reads TGTGCCAGCAGTGAAGCAGCCGACAGGGGAGGCTACACCTTC. This sequence encodes CASSEAADRGGYTF.

This clone was observed at least ten times. The chain joins TRBV19 to TRBJ2-1, with 7 positions matching TRBD2. The CDR3 is made up of 15 amino acids. The V gene end was trimmed by 7 bases and the J gene end by 5 bases; junction bases not matched to a gene: 11. Germline V gene data show CDR1 as LNHDA and CDR2 as SQIVND (reference sequence). CDR3 in amino acids: CASTLGTTIDNEQFF. The CDR3 bases are TGTGCCAGTACCCTCGGGACTACAATAGACAATGAGCAGTTCTTC.